The entry below gives a single T cell receptor beta chain sequence along with its context. No antigen is known for it. The sample originates from a study of blood T cells in healthy people across ages. Study-wide results and limits: There were more naive CD4+ cells and higher diversity in long-lived donors than in aged donors. Possibly, changes in expanded clonotypes were confounded because donor CMV status was unknown. Naive T cell percentage showed a strong correlation with TCR beta diversity.

Primers used in a second PCR of roughly 7 to 12 cycles were a sample-barcoded 5' primer and a J-beta primer mix. Each cDNA molecule carried a tag from a template-switch adaptor that contained 12 random nucleotides. TCRdb used MiXCR to reprocess the 5' RACE reads, holding one entry per CDR3 protein. The table has 1.5 million to 2 million distinct CDR3 sequences, roughly a third seen once. Germline CDR1 and CDR2: LGHDT and YNNKEL (reference sequence). This CDR3 has 16 residues. Trimming took 4 bases from V and 3 from J, leaving 15 bases between them. The clonotype was recovered from a woman aged 25 to 39 in good health. Sequencing was carried out using blood. The chain is built from TRBV3-1 and TRBJ2-2; D tentatively fits TRBD1 or TRBD2 (5 bases each). The CDR3 DNA follows: TGTGCCAGCAGCCGGGGCGAGGGCAGGGACACCGGGGAGCTGTTTTTT. It translates to CASSRGEGRDTGELFF.